This TCR beta chain is from a study of cytomegalovirus exposure and HLA in healthy donors. Study-level findings and limits: Trimming of TCR beta V- and J-genes showed a link, identified in a later analysis, to a missense DCLRE1C variant.

Note on this clone: Its antigen is unknown.

The V and J ends lost 4 bases and 2 bases respectively, with 9 bases between them. CDR1 is LGHNT, CDR2 FRNRAP, per germline. This CDR3 has 13 residues. The primer mix had 60 Vbeta and 13 Jbeta primers. Method: immunoSEQ multiplex PCR; TCRdb's copy keeps in-frame clones and lacks some. The table includes about 120,000 clones, about 84% detected once. Sequencing used PBMCs. The sequence was collected from a man aged 18 to 29 in good health and CMV-seropositive. This sequence joins TRBV12-5 and TRBJ2-7, with D possibly matching TRBD1 (6 bases). CDR3 coding DNA: TGTGCTAGTGGTTCACAGGGTCCCTACGAGCAGTACTTC. This sequence encodes CASGSQGPYEQYF.